This TCR beta chain was found in a study of blood T cell repertoires in COVID-19. The repertoire was sequenced with immunoSEQ multiplex PCR; TCRdb's copy has only in-frame clones and lacks some. Seen here are over 130,000 clones, about 90% observed once, and the top ten hold 11%. CDR3 length equals 15 residues. V dropped 0 bases and J dropped 2 bases, with 8 bases sitting between them. The germline gives CDR1 SGHRS, CDR2 YFSETQ. This clonotype was sampled from a woman of 80 years or more with acute or convalescent COVID-19. Sequenced: peripheral blood. V is TRBV5-1 and J is TRBJ2-2; D unresolved. CDR3 protein: CASSLGASNTGELFF. The CDR3 DNA follows: TGCGCCAGCAGCTTGGGGGCCTCCAACACCGGGGAGCTGTTTTTT. Full variable domain (remainder filled in from reference TRBV5-1 and TRBJ2-2): KAGVTQTPRYLIKTRGQQVTLSCSPISGHRSVSWYQQTPGQGLQFLFEYFSETQRNKGNFPGRFSGRQFSNSRSEMNVSTLELGDSALYLCASSLGASNTGELFFGEGSRLTVL.